This T cell receptor beta chain was retrieved from a study of PD-1 blockade in classical Hodgkin lymphoma. Profiled with immunoSEQ multiplex PCR; TCRdb holds only in-frame clones, not every one. The sample records around 100,000 clones, approximately 90% being singletons. On this clone itself: Its antigen is not identified.

Noted time point: cycle 4 day 1 (C4D1), after 6 weeks of nivolumab. Every patient relapsed after autologous stem cell transplantation, and brentuximab vedotin exposure varied. The CDR3 covers 15 residues. CDR1 is MDHEN and CDR2 is SYDVKM in the germline V gene. Trimming removed 1 base from V and 8 bases from J; junction bases left unmatched: 3. Study-level results: Newly diagnosed patients reportedly had lower baseline TCR diversity than healthy donors. Those starting nivolumab under 1 year post-ASCT were excluded. Those achieving complete response showed baseline diversity like newly diagnosed patients.

The rearrangement joins TRBV28 to TRBJ1-4; 11 bases fit TRBD1. The input for sequencing was peripheral blood mononuclear cells (PBMCs), taken before the fourth cycle of nivolumab. This TCR was sampled from a human donor with classical Hodgkin lymphoma. In nucleotides, the CDR3 is TGTGCCAGCAGTTTATTGGGACAGGGGGAGGAAAAACTGTTTTTT. It encodes CASSLLGQGEEKLFF.